The 2 T cell receptor beta chains presented below share a single source sample, sequenced in a study of T cells in narcolepsy. Generated by immunoSEQ multiplex PCR, the TCRdb table keeps only in-frame clones and is missing some. Here the sample spans 20,000 to 30,000 clones, 50% to 65% being singletons. Material: memory (CD45RA-) CD4+ T cells from blood. All receptors derive from a human donor in good health.

The chain is built from TRBV30 and TRBJ2-7; 11 bases match TRBD2. V was pared by 2 bases and J by 3 bases, with 3 bases of the junction left unmatched. Germline CDR1 is GTSNPN and CDR2 is SVGIG (reference sequence). The CDR3 is 14 amino acids. The CDR3 coding sequence is TGTGCCTGGAGTAGTGGGACTAGCGGCTACGAGCAGTACTTC. This codes for CAWSSGTSGYEQYF.

The J gene is TRBJ2-1, the V gene TRBV2; D uncertain. The CDR3 runs to 14 residues. From germline, CDR1 is SNHLY and CDR2 FYNNEI. Deletions cut 2 bases from V and 4 bases from J, with 9 bases between. The DNA of the CDR3 is TGTGCCAGCAGTGAATTGGTCGATTACAATGAGCAGTTCTTC. Protein product: CASSELVDYNEQFF.